A selection of T cell receptor beta chains follows, all from one sample in a study of T cell changes during pregnancy in multiple sclerosis. Libraries were prepared by immunoSEQ multiplex PCR; TCRdb keeps only in-frame clonotypes and omits some of them. Of some 73,000 clones listed, approximately 92% are singletons. Sequenced material: peripheral blood, taken in the third trimester of pregnancy. These receptors originate from a female donor in good health, enrolled as a control in a pregnancy study. The CDR3 runs from the conserved cysteine through the conserved F or W. Each record gives: CDR3 DNA, CDR3 protein, V gene, J gene, D gene, clone size. A D gene is named only where the DNA matches it firmly. Rows may omit the clone size; those that give it use once, few, many or a size class.

TGTGCCAGTTCGGGACAGCCTTCCCACATTCAGTACTTC	CASSGQPSHIQYF	TRBV19	TRBJ2-4	TRBD1	-
TGTGCCAGCTCACCAGCCATTCCAAAACTCTATGGCTACACCTTC	CASSPAIPKLYGYTF	TRBV18	TRBJ1-2	-	-
TGCAGCGCCCTAGACTACAATGAGCAGTTCTTC	CSALDYNEQFF	TRBV29-1	TRBJ2-1	-	-
TGTGCCAGCAGCCCCTGGGCCTCGGCCAACAATGAGCAGTTCTTC	CASSPWASANNEQFF	TRBV5-4	TRBJ2-1	-	once
TGTGCCAGCTCACGAGACAGGGGGACCATATATTTT	CASSRDRGTIYF	TRBV18	TRBJ1-3	TRBD1	-
TGTGCCAGCTCACCACGGGACAGGGGAGGGGAGCAGTACTTC	CASSPRDRGGEQYF	TRBV18	TRBJ2-7	TRBD1	-
TGTGCCAGCAGCGGCAGGGGGCGGCGAGGGGAGACCCAGTACTTC	CASSGRGRRGETQYF	TRBV7-3	TRBJ2-5	TRBD1	-
TGTGCCAGCAGCTTGACCGGGAGCGGGAATGAAAAACTGTTTTTT	CASSLTGSGNEKLFF	TRBV5-4	TRBJ1-4	-	-
TGTGCCAGCAGTGAATCCGGGACAGCAAATCAGCCCCAGCATTTT	CASSESGTANQPQHF	TRBV6-1	TRBJ1-5	TRBD1	-
TGCGCCAGCAGCTTGGCCGGACAGCTTAATGAAAAACTGTTTTTT	CASSLAGQLNEKLFF	TRBV5-1	TRBJ1-4	-	-
TGTGCCAGCAGCCAACCTAGGGGCCCCCTGGAGAGCACTGAAGCTTTCTTT	CASSQPRGPLESTEAFF	TRBV28	TRBJ1-1	-	-
TGTGCCAGTAGTAGCACAGGGTTGGGTGAAAAACTGTTTTTT	CASSSTGLGEKLFF	TRBV19	TRBJ1-4	-	-
TGTGCCAGCAGTGAAGCCAGGGGTGGCGGGGGGGCCGCGGAGACCCAGTACTTC	CASSEARGGGGAAETQYF	TRBV6-1	TRBJ2-5	TRBD2	-
TGTGCCAGCAGTTGGGGGACAGGGAAGGCCGGGGAGCTGTTTTTT	CASSWGTGKAGELFF	TRBV6-5	TRBJ2-2	TRBD1	-
TGTGCCAGCAGCTTGAGGGGAAACACCATATATTTT	CASSLRGNTIYF	TRBV13	TRBJ1-3	-	few
TGTGCCAGCAGGGACAGGGCGTTTGAGCAGTTCTTC	CASRDRAFEQFF	TRBV6-1	TRBJ2-1	TRBD1	once
TGTGCCAGCAGTGAAGTCCTTTCCGGAAACATTCAGTACTTC	CASSEVLSGNIQYF	TRBV2	TRBJ2-4	-	-